Detailed here is one T cell receptor (beta chain). Its antigen is unknown. Base quality data are lacking; no much larger clone is found one base away. These data originate in a study of blood T cell repertoires in COVID-19 (dated by TCRdb to the early 2020s). For context, the study as a whole: Samples from collaborators originated in the United States, Italy and Spain and spanned both the acute and convalescent phases of COVID-19. The samples were drawn from the first 160 participants of the ongoing ImmuneRACE study and from over a thousand subjects provided by 6 global collaborators. Where HLA class I and class II types were available, the types were taken from metadata supplied by the sample provider, not from assay-based typing. The repertoires were released in a freely available public database meant as a resource for research on the immune response to SARS-CoV-2. The sample metadata nearly always contained a de-identified subject ID, COVID-19 status, age in years and sex. The material from the prospective study consisted of cDNA or gDNA derived from T cells, B-cell-depleted T cells, or PBMCs. Deeply sampled blood TCRbeta repertoires from subjects exposed to, actively infected with, or recovered from COVID-19 were included in the dataset.

The CDR3 numbers 15 residues from cysteine through phenylalanine. The only DNA kept is the CDR3, 45 bases in frame from the first base. The germline ends are 14 bases apart after V is trimmed by 0 bases and J by 5 bases. Via the germline V gene (reference sequence), CDR1 is MNHNY and CDR2 SVGAGI. The collaborating institutions used their own protocols to collect whole blood in K2EDTA tubes. For TCRbeta analysis, collaborator samples were shipped as frozen whole blood, as isolated PBMCs, or as DNA extracted from either sample type. Summary of the overall study and its limitations: The quantity of clinical and demographic metadata differed by source and by participant and was supplied without curation.

TCRbeta CDR3 regions were amplified from genomic DNA by means of the immunoSEQ Assay, a bias-controlled multiplex PCR. The study's processing was this. Within the assay, amplification of reference gene primers was used to estimate how many nucleated cells each sample contained. Sequence reads were collapsed and filtered to measure the absolute abundance of every unique TCRbeta CDR3 rearrangement. For each sample, productive Simpson clonality was calculated by taking the square root of Simpson's diversity index across productive rearrangements. Imported from immuneACCESS, the table was reduced by TCRdb to in-frame sequences with V and J called. These copies leave out some clones; in studies compared against another copy, an unresolved V gene accounts for under half, and the cause of the remainder is not known. V and J calls and clone size follow that table, whereas D and trimming were derived from the DNA. The sample has around 140,000 clones on record, roughly 88% of them singletons. The ten most abundant clones make up about 10% of the sample.

This chain joins TRBV6-6 to TRBJ2-7, with TRBD2 tentatively as D gene (5 bases match). This clonotype originated in a man aged 55 to 69 with active or convalescent COVID-19. What was sequenced was peripheral blood. In nucleotide form, the sequence is TGTGCCAGCAGTTACTCGAATTCCCTAGCCAACGAGCAGTACTTC. This gives the protein CASSYSNSLANEQYF.